This TCR beta chain was observed in a study of blood T cell repertoires in COVID-19. Looking at the study overall: PBMCs, B-cell-depleted T cells, or T cells were the source of the cDNA or gDNA that made up the material.

Germline V gene sequence: CDR1 MDHEN, CDR2 SYDVKM. V was trimmed by 6 bases and J by 0 bases, leaving 15 bases between them. There are 15 residues in the CDR3. Assay used: immunoSEQ multiplex PCR; TCRdb lists only in-frame clones, some missing. The sample has some 160,000 clones, roughly nine tenths seen once; the top ten hold roughly 4.1%. J is TRBJ2-7 and V is TRBV28; a possible D gene is TRBD1 (6 bases). Sequenced material: peripheral blood. This receptor was taken from a woman aged 70-85 years with acute or convalescent COVID-19. CDR3 residues: CASSPIGGSSYEQYF. In nucleotides, the CDR3 is TGTGCCAGCAGCCCAATAGGGGGTAGCTCCTACGAGCAGTACTTC.